Below are 12 T cell receptor beta chains sequenced from a single sample in a study of cytomegalovirus exposure and HLA in healthy donors. PCR amplification relied on 60 Vbeta primers (plus 13 Jbeta primers). The protocol was immunoSEQ multiplex PCR, while the TCRdb copy is restricted to in-frame clones and leaves out a portion. The repertoire has 84,000 or so clones, less than 80% of them found once; the top ten carry roughly 1.5%. The material sequenced was PBMCs. These receptors were taken from a male donor in good health and CMV-seronegative.

V gene TRBV6-5 combines with J gene TRBJ2-2; D is possibly TRBD1 (8 bases). Germline loops: CDR1 MNHEY, CDR2 SVGAGI. Deletions cut 2 bases from V and 5 bases from J, with 12 bases between. The CDR3 runs 15 residues. This CDR3 reads CASSYGQGGTGELFF. The DNA of the CDR3 is TGTGCCAGCAGTTACGGACAGGGAGGGACCGGGGAGCTGTTTTTT.

The chain couples TRBV27 to TRBJ2-7; TRBD1 is a possible D gene (5 bases). The CDR3 covers 14 residues. Trimming removed 3 bases from V and 2 bases from J, with 11 bases in between. CDR1 and CDR2 (germline): MNHEY, SMNVEV (reference sequence). The CDR3 protein is CASSFRQGPYEQYF. In nucleotides, the CDR3 is TGTGCCAGCAGTTTCCGGCAGGGCCCCTACGAGCAGTACTTC.

The V and J genes are TRBV19 and TRBJ2-1; TRBD2 aligns across 7 bases. The CDR3 totals 14 residues. Germline V gives CDR1 LNHDA, CDR2 SQIVND (reference sequence). The V and J ends lost 11 bases and 5 bases, in that order; junction bases with no gene match: 12. The CDR3 DNA reads TGTGCCTCTATGGGGACTATACCTGACAATGAGCAGTTCTTC. Its translation is CASMGTIPDNEQFF. Full variable domain (outside the CDR3, taken from reference TRBV19 and TRBJ2-1): DGGITQSPKYLFRKEGQNVTLSCEQNLNHDAMYWYRQDPGQGLRLIYYSQIVNDFQKGDIAEGYSVSREKKESFPLTVTSAQKNPTAFYLCASMGTIPDNEQFFGPGTRLTVL.

The chain has TRBV4-1 and TRBJ2-5, with D perhaps TRBD2 (5 bases). Trimming took off 4 bases at V and 2 bases at J, with 17 bases between the two ends. The CDR3 is 16 residues long. Per the germline V gene, CDR1 is MGHRA and CDR2 is YSYEKL. The CDR3 spells CASSRSRWTSQETQYF. The CDR3 nucleotides are TGCGCCAGCAGCCGAAGCCGTTGGACTTCACAAGAGACCCAGTACTTC.

This clone was detected only a few times. The chain joins TRBV5-1 to TRBJ2-5; 8 bases map to TRBD1. The CDR3 extends over 13 amino acids. The V gene's germline CDR1 is SGHRS and CDR2 YFSETQ. J lost 7 bases, V lost 4 bases, and 6 bases had no gene match. CDR3 residues: CASSAGQGGTQYF. The DNA of the CDR3 is TGCGCCAGCAGCGCCGGACAGGGTGGGACCCAGTACTTC.

The chain links TRBV6-6 to TRBJ2-5; tentative D call: TRBD2 (5 bases). Trimming removed 6 bases from V and 12 bases from J, with 20 bases in between. The germline V gene encodes CDR1 MNHNY and CDR2 SVGAGI (reference sequence). The CDR3 runs 13 residues. In nucleotides, the CDR3 is TGTGCCAGCAGACCCGCTGGAGGAAAGGGAGAGTACTTC. Amino acids: CASRPAGGKGEYF.

This chain connects TRBV10-3 to TRBJ1-4; D is undetermined. The germline V gene has CDR1 ENHRY and CDR2 SYGVKD. This CDR3 region has 13 residues. The V end lost 6 bases, the J end lost 7 bases, and 12 bases lay between the germline ends. CDR3 DNA: TGTGCCATCAGCTCGAGCCTCGGTGAAAAACTGTTTTTT. Encoded protein: CAISSSLGEKLFF.

V and J are TRBV29-1 and TRBJ2-3; maybe TRBD2 (7 bases). The CDR3 consists of 15 residues. Between the trimmed V and J ends, which lost 7 bases and 2 bases, there was a span of 19 bases. CDR1 is SQVTM, CDR2 ANQGSEA, per germline. The CDR3 reads CSGSEGGGYTDTQYF. For the CDR3, the DNA is TGCAGCGGGTCCGAGGGAGGGGGTTACACAGATACGCAGTATTTT.

The chain carries TRBV9 and TRBJ1-1, with D possibly TRBD1 on 5 matching bases. CDR1 and CDR2 (germline): SGDLS, YYNGEE. This CDR3 has 15 amino acids. Trimming removed 0 bases at V and 3 bases at J, with 12 bases between. The CDR3 reads CASSVGGGYDTEAFF. The CDR3 DNA sequence: TGTGCCAGCAGCGTAGGGGGGGGATACGACACTGAAGCTTTCTTT.

This clone has a single count. The chain joins TRBV11-2 to TRBJ2-7, with 16 bases lining up with TRBD2. The CDR3 contains 17 residues. J lost 4 bases, V lost 5 bases, and 8 bases had no gene match. Germline V gives CDR1 SGHAT, CDR2 FQNNGV. The CDR3 nucleotides read TGTGCCAGCAGCCTACCAGGGACTAGCGGGGGGGCTTACGAGCAGTACTTC. Translation gives CASSLPGTSGGAYEQYF.

The J gene is TRBJ2-7, the V gene TRBV5-1; weak D call: TRBD1 (5 bases). The germline V gene encodes CDR1 SGHRS and CDR2 YFSETQ. The CDR3 consists of 14 residues. V gave up 9 bases and J gave up 1 base, with 17 bases separating them. CDR3 DNA: TGCGCCACACGAACAGGAGCTGGATCCTACGAGCAGTACTTC. Its protein product is CATRTGAGSYEQYF.

The chain combines TRBV7-9 with TRBJ1-2, with 8 nucleotides matching TRBD1. The germline CDR1 and CDR2 sequences are SEHNR and FQNEAQ (reference sequence). This CDR3 contains 13 residues. V gave up 6 bases and J gave up 7 bases; unmatched junction bases: 7. CDR3 amino acids: CASRETGDGGYTF. Written as DNA, the CDR3 is TGTGCCAGCAGAGAGACAGGGGACGGTGGCTACACCTTC.